These T cell receptor beta chains were read from a single sample in a study of blood T cell repertoires in COVID-19. Assay: immunoSEQ multiplex PCR; the TCRdb copy retains only in-frame clones and omits some. The table has about 400,000 clones, roughly nine tenths seen once; the top ten hold 1.7%. The sequencing input was PBMCs or T cells enriched from blood (not recorded which). Receptors were obtained from a woman in her 30s who had recovered from COVID-19. CDR3s include the opening cysteine and the closing phenylalanine or tryptophan. The order of the fields is J gene, clone size, V gene, D gene, CDR3 DNA, CDR3 protein. A D gene is named only where the DNA matches it firmly. Rows may omit the clone size; those that give it use once, few, many or a size class.

>TRBJ1-3|NA|TRBV6-5|NA
TGTGCCAGCAGTCAGGGACTTGCCTCTGGAAACACCATATATTTT
CASSQGLASGNTIYF
>TRBJ2-5|NA|TRBV5-1|NA
TGCGCCAGCATGGAGCCGGGGCAAGAGACCCAGTACTTC
CASMEPGQETQYF
>TRBJ2-2|NA|TRBV30|NA
TGTGCCTGGAGACTAGCCTTGGGGACCGGGGAGCTGTTTTTT
CAWRLALGTGELFF
>TRBJ2-1|NA|TRBV5-1|TRBD1
TGCGCCAGCAGCCTGACCCTTTCACAGGGGGTGCCTTACAATGAGCAGTTCTTC
CASSLTLSQGVPYNEQFF
>TRBJ2-5|NA|TRBV20-1|NA
TGCAGTGCTAGATTTACTACCCAGTACTTC
CSARFTTQYF
>TRBJ1-5|few|TRBV15|TRBD1
TGTGCCACCAGCAGGGGGACAGGGACCAGGCCCCAGCATTTT
CATSRGTGTRPQHF
>TRBJ1-1|NA|TRBV19|TRBD1
TGTGCCTCGGCCGGGACAGGGGACACTGAAGCTTTCTTT
CASAGTGDTEAFF
>TRBJ2-1|NA|TRBV20-1|TRBD2
TGCAGTGCTAGTGCTAGCGGGGGGCAGGGTGAGCAGTTCTTC
CSASASGGQGEQFF
>TRBJ2-7|NA|TRBV19|TRBD1
TGTGCCAGTAGTTTGACAGGGAGATCCTACGAGCAGTACTTC
CASSLTGRSYEQYF
>TRBJ1-2|once|TRBV7-9|NA
TGTGCCAGCAGCTTAGGGCGGGGCGGGGGCTACACCTTC
CASSLGRGGGYTF
>TRBJ1-6|NA|TRBV5-6|NA
TGTGCCAGCAAACCCTTCGGGAGTTCACCCCTCCACTTT
CASKPFGSSPLHF
>TRBJ2-1|once|TRBV20-1|TRBD2
TGCAGTGCTAGTAGGGCTAGCGGGAGCGATGAGCAGTTCTTC
CSASRASGSDEQFF
>TRBJ2-1|NA|TRBV6-6|NA
TGTGCCAGCAGTTACTCTTCAGGGTCCCTCTACAATGAGCAGTTCTTC
CASSYSSGSLYNEQFF
>TRBJ1-5|NA|TRBV7-2|TRBD1
TGTGCCAGCAGCTTCGGGACAGGGGTCTCGGGTCAGCCCCAGCATTTT
CASSFGTGVSGQPQHF
>TRBJ1-4|NA|TRBV7-2|NA
TGTGCCAGCAGCTTAGTCGGTTGGAGCCTACCCTATAATGAAAAACTGTTTTTT
CASSLVGWSLPYNEKLFF
>TRBJ2-2|once|TRBV7-8|TRBD1
TGTGCCAGCGTGGGACAGGGGGCCCGAACCGGGGAGCTGTTTTTT
CASVGQGARTGELFF
>TRBJ2-3|NA|TRBV20-1|NA
TGCAGTGCTCTACAGGAAACCAAGCAGTATTTT
CSALQETKQYF
>TRBJ1-5|NA|TRBV9|NA
TGTGCCAGCAGCCCCACCGACAGTAGCAATCAGCCCCAGCATTTT
CASSPTDSSNQPQHF
>TRBJ1-2|NA|TRBV7-9|NA
TGTGCCAGCAGCTTAGCGTCAACAGGATTCTATGGCTACACCTTC
CASSLASTGFYGYTF
>TRBJ2-7|NA|TRBV3-1/TRBV3-2|TRBD1
TGTGCCAGCAGCCAAGGGGAGACAGGGCTCGGGCAGTACTTC
CASSQGETGLGQYF
>TRBJ2-7|NA|TRBV2|NA
TGTGCCAGCAGTGAAGCGCAGCCGGGATACGAGCAGTACTTC
CASSEAQPGYEQYF
>TRBJ2-3|NA|TRBV27|TRBD2
TGTGCCAGCAGTTCGGGACTAGCGGATAGCACAGATACGCAGTATTTT
CASSSGLADSTDTQYF
>TRBJ2-7|NA|TRBV29-1|TRBD2
TGCAGCGTTGTGAGCGGGAGTAGGTACGAGCAGTACTTC
CSVVSGSRYEQYF
>TRBJ1-5|NA|TRBV3-1/TRBV3-2|NA
TGTGCCAGCAGCTTTGCCGGGGGAAATCAGCCCCAGCATTTT
CASSFAGGNQPQHF
>TRBJ2-5|NA|TRBV2|NA
TGTGCCAGCACCGGGGAGACCCAGTACTTC
CASTGETQYF
>TRBJ1-2|NA|TRBV24-1|NA
TGTGCCACCAGTGAGGGCAGCTATGGCTACACCTTC
CATSEGSYGYTF
>TRBJ1-5|NA|TRBV7-2|NA
TGTGCCAGCAGTCTCCGGGGGGAGATCAATCAGCCCCAGCATTTT
CASSLRGEINQPQHF
>TRBJ1-2|NA|TRBV4-1|NA
TGCGCCAGCAGCCAAGATGGACTGGGTGGTAGCTATGGCTACACCTTC
CASSQDGLGGSYGYTF
>TRBJ1-1|NA|TRBV30|NA
TGTGCCTGGAGTCACGGACAGACCTTGAACACTGAAGCTTTCTTT
CAWSHGQTLNTEAFF
>TRBJ1-1|NA|TRBV6-5|NA
TGTGCCAGCAGTTACTCGGCAGGCTTGAACACTGAAGCTTTCTTT
CASSYSAGLNTEAFF
>TRBJ2-3|NA|TRBV7-9|NA
TGTGCCAGCAGCTCTACGGGTGGGAGAGGCACAGATACGCAGTATTTT
CASSSTGGRGTDTQYF
>TRBJ2-7|NA|TRBV6-1|TRBD2
TGTGCCAGCAGTGAATGGGGGACTAGCGGCTCCTACGAGCAGTACTTC
CASSEWGTSGSYEQYF
>TRBJ1-4|few|TRBV4-1|NA
TGCGCCAGCAGCCAAGATATTAGGGGTAGCATTGAAAAACTGTTTTTT
CASSQDIRGSIEKLFF
>TRBJ1-1|NA|TRBV18|TRBD1
TGTGCCAGCTCACCTGGGACAGGGAACACTGAAGCTTTCTTT
CASSPGTGNTEAFF
>TRBJ1-1|NA|TRBV7-3|NA
TGTGCCAGCAGCCCCCCGGGGAAATTGGTTACTGAAGCTTTCTTT
CASSPPGKLVTEAFF
>TRBJ1-4|NA|TRBV19|NA
TGTGCCAGTAGTAATCCAGGTTTGGATGAAAAACTGTTTTTT
CASSNPGLDEKLFF
>TRBJ2-1|NA|TRBV4-2|TRBD2
TGTGCCAGCAGCGAGACTAGCGGGACGGTGAGTGAGCAGTTCTTC
CASSETSGTVSEQFF
>TRBJ2-1|NA|TRBV7-7|TRBD2
TGTGCCAGCAGCATATCTAGCGGACCCTATGATGAGCAGTTCTTC
CASSISSGPYDEQFF
>TRBJ2-7|NA|TRBV9|TRBD2
TGTGCCAGCAGCGGAACTAGCGGGAGGTTAAACGAGCAGTACTTC
CASSGTSGRLNEQYF
>TRBJ1-4|NA|TRBV28|TRBD1
TGTGCCAGCAGTTCCCACAGGGGGCCTAATGAAAAACTGTTTTTT
CASSSHRGPNEKLFF
>TRBJ1-1|once|TRBV12-3/TRBV12-4|NA
TGTGCCAGCAGTTTAATCATGAACACTGAAGCTTTCTTT
CASSLIMNTEAFF
>TRBJ1-4|NA|TRBV15|NA
TGTGCCACCAGCAGAGATCTAGGTGAAAATGAAAAACTGTTTTTT
CATSRDLGENEKLFF
>TRBJ1-6|NA|TRBV6-5|TRBD1
TGTGCCAGCAGTATGGGACAGACGCCCAACCCCCTCCACTTT
CASSMGQTPNPLHF
>TRBJ1-5|NA|TRBV28|NA
TGTGCCAGCAGCGGGACATCCTATCAGCCCCAGCATTTT
CASSGTSYQPQHF
>TRBJ1-3|NA|TRBV6-4|NA
TGTGCCAGCAGTGATACATACTCTGGAAACACCATATATTTT
CASSDTYSGNTIYF
>TRBJ1-1|NA|TRBV7-2|TRBD1
TGTGCCAGCAGCTGGCCAGGGGGCGAACGTTTCGAAGCTTTCTTT
CASSWPGGERFEAFF
>TRBJ2-7|NA|TRBV24-1|NA
TGTGCCACCAGCTCCCCGGACATCTACGAGCAGTACTTC
CATSSPDIYEQYF
>TRBJ2-1|once|TRBV5-1|NA
TGCGCCAGCAGCTCGAGGGAAGTGGATGAGCAGTTCTTC
CASSSREVDEQFF